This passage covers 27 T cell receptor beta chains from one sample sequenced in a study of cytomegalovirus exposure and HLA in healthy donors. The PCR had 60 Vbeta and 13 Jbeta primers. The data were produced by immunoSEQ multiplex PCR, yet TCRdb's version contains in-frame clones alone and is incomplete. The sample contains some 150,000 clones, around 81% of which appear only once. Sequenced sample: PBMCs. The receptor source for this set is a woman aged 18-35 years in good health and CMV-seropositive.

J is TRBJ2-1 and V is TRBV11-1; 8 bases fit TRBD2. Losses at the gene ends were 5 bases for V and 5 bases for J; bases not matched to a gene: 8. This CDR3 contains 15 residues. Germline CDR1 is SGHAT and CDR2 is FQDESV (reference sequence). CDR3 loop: CASSQDRGGNNEQFF. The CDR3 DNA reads TGTGCCAGCAGCCAAGATCGGGGGGGCAACAATGAGCAGTTCTTC.

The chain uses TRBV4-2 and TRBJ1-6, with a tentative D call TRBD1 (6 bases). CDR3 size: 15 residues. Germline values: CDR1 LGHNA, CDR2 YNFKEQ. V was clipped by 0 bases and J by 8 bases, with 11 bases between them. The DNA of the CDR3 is TGTGCCAGCAGCCAAGACAGGGGAATGGATTCACCCCTCCACTTT. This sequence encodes CASSQDRGMDSPLHF.

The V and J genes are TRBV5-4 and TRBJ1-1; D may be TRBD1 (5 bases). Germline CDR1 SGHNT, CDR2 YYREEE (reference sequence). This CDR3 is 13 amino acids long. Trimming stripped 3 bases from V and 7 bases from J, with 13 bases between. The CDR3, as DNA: TGTGCCAGCAGCTGGGCAGGGAGGGTTGAAGCTTTCTTT. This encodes CASSWAGRVEAFF.

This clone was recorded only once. In nucleotides, the CDR3 is TGTGCCAGTAGCCCTGTAACTTACTCTGGAAACACCATATATTTT. Its protein product is CASSPVTYSGNTIYF. The rearrangement links TRBV19 to TRBJ1-3; D is uncertain. The CDR3 runs 15 residues. Germline loops: CDR1 LNHDA, CDR2 SQIVND (reference sequence). V lost 6 bases to trimming and J lost 0 bases, with 12 bases between them.

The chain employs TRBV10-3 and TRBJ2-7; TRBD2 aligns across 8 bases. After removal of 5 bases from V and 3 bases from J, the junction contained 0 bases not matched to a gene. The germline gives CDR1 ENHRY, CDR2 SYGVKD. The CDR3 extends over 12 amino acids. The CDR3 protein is CAISTSGYEQYF. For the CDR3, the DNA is TGTGCCATCAGTACTAGCGGCTACGAGCAGTACTTC.

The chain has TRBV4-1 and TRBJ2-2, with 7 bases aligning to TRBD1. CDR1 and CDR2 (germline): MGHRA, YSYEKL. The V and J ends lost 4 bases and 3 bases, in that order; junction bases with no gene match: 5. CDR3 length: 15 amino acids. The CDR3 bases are TGCGCCAGCAGCCCTCATGACAGGGACACCGGGGAGCTGTTTTTT. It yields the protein CASSPHDRDTGELFF.

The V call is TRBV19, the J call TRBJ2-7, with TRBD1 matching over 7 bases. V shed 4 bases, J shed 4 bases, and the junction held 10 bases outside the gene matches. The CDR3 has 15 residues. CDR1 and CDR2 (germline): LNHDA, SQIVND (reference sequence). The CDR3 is CASSSFGGRGYEQYF. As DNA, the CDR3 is TGTGCCAGTAGTAGTTTTGGTGGCAGGGGGTACGAGCAGTACTTC.

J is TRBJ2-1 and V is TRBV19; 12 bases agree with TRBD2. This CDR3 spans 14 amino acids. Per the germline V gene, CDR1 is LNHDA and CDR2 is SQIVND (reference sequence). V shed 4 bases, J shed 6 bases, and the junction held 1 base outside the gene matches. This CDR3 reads CASSTGLAGNEQFF. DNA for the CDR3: TGTGCCAGTAGTACGGGACTAGCGGGCAATGAGCAGTTCTTC. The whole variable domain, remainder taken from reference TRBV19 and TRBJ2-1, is DGGITQSPKYLFRKEGQNVTLSCEQNLNHDAMYWYRQDPGQGLRLIYYSQIVNDFQKGDIAEGYSVSREKKESFPLTVTSAQKNPTAFYLCASSTGLAGNEQFFGPGTRLTVL.

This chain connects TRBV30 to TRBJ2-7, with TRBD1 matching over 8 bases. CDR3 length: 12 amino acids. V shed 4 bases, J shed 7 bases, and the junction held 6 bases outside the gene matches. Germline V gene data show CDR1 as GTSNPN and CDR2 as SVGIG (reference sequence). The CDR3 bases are TGTGCCTGGATTAGACAGGGGCGAGAGCAGTACTTC. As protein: CAWIRQGREQYF.

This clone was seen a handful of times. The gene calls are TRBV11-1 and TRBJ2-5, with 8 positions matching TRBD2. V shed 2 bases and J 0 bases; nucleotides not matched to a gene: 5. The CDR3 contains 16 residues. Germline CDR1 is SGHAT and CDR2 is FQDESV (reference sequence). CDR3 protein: CASSLSGGLYQETQYF. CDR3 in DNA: TGTGCCAGCAGCTTAAGCGGGGGCCTTTACCAAGAGACCCAGTACTTC.

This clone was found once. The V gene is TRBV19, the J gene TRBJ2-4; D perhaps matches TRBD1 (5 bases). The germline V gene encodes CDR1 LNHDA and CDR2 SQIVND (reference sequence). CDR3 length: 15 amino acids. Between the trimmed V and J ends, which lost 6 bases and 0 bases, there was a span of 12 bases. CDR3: CASRVGHLAKNIQYF. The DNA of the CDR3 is TGTGCCAGTAGGGTAGGACACTTAGCCAAAAACATTCAGTACTTC.

The CDR3 DNA reads as TGTGCCAGCAGCGGGGGGACAGGCCGAGGCACTGAAGCTTTCTTT. This encodes CASSGGTGRGTEAFF. The genes are TRBV5-6 and TRBJ1-1; the match to TRBD1 covers 8 bases. The CDR3 consists of 15 residues. With 4 bases clipped from V and 4 bases from J, the junction kept 9 bases outside the gene matches. CDR1 SGHDT and CDR2 YYEEEE come from the germline V gene.

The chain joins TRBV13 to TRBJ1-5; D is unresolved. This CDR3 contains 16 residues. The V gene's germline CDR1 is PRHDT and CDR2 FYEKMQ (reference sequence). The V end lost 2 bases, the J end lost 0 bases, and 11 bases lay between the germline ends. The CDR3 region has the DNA TGTGCCAGCAGCTTAAAGGACGGGATTAGCAATCAGCCCCAGCATTTT. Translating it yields CASSLKDGISNQPQHF.

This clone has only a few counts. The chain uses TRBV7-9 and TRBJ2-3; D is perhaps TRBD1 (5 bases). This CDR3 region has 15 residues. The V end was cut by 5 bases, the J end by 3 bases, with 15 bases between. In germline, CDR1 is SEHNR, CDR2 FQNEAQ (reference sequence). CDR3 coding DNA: TGTGCCAGCAGCAACCCCCTCAGGGTTACAGATACGCAGTATTTT. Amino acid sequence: CASSNPLRVTDTQYF.

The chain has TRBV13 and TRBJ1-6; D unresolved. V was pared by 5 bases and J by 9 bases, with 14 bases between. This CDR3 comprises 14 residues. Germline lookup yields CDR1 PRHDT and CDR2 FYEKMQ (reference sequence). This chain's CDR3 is CASSESGESSPLHF. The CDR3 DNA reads TGTGCCAGCAGCGAATCAGGCGAGAGTTCACCCCTCCACTTT.

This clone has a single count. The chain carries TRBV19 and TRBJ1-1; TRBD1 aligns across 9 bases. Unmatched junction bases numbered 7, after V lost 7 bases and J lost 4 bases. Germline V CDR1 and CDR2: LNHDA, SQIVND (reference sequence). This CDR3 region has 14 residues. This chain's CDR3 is CASTPTGGATEAFF. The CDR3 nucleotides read TGTGCCAGTACCCCGACAGGGGGTGCCACTGAAGCTTTCTTT.

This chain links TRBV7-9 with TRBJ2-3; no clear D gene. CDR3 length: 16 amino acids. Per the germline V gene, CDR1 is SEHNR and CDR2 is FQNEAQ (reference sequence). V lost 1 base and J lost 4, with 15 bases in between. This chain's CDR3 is CASSLGGPLSADTQYF. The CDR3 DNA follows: TGTGCCAGCAGCTTAGGCGGTCCTCTGTCGGCAGATACGCAGTATTTT.

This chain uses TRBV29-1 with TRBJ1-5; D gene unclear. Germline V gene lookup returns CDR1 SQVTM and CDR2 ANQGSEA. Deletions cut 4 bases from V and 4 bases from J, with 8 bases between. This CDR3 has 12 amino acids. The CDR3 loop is CSVGSSNQPQHF. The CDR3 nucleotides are TGCAGCGTTGGGAGTTCTAATCAGCCCCAGCATTTT.

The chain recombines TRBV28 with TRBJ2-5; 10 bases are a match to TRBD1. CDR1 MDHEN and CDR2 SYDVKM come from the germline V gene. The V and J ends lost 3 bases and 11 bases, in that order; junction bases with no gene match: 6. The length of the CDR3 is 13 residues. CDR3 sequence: CASSLTGGGEQYF. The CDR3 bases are TGTGCCAGCAGTTTGACAGGGGGCGGGGAGCAGTACTTC.

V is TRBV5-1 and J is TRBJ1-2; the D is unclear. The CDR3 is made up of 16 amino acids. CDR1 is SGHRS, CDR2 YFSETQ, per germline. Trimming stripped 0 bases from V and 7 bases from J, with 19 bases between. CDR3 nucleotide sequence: TGCGCCAGCAGCTTGGTGTTCGGATCGGGTTCTAGTGGCTACACCTTC. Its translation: CASSLVFGSGSSGYTF.

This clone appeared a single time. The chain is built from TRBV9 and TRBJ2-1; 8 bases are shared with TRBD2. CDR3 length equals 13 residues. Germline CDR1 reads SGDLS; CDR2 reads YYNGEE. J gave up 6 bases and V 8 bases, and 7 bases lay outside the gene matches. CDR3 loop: CASNGGAGNEQFF. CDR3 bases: TGTGCCAGTAACGGGGGGGCAGGCAATGAGCAGTTCTTC.

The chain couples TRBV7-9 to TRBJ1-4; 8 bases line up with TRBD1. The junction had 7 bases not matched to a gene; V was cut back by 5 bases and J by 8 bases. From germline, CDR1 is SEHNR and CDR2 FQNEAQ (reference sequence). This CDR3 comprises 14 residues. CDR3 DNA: TGTGCCAGCAGCCTACAGGGGGGACGCGAAAAACTGTTTTTT. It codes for CASSLQGGREKLFF.

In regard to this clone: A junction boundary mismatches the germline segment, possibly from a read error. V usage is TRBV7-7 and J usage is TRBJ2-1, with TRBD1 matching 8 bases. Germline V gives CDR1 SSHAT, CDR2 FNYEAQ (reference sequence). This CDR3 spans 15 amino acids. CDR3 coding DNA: TGTGCTAGCAGCTCAGGACAGGGCTACTACAATGAGCAGTTCTTC. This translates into CASSSGQGYYNEQFF.

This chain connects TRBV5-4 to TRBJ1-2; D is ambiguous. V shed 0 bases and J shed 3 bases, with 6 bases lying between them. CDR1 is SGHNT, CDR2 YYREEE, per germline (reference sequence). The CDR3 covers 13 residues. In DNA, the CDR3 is TGTGCCAGCAGCTTGGCGGCGGACTATGGCTACACCTTC. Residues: CASSLAADYGYTF. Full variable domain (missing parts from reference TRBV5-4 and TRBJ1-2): ETGVTQSPTHLIKTRGQQVTLRCSSQSGHNTVSWYQQALGQGPQFIFQYYREEENGRGNFPPRFSGLQFPNYSSELNVNALELDDSALYLCASSLAADYGYTFGSGTRLTVV.

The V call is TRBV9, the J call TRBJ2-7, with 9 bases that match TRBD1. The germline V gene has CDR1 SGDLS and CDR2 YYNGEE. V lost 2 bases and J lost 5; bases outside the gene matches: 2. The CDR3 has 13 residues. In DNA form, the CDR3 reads TGTGCCAGCAGCGTGGACAGGGGCCACGAGCAGTACTTC. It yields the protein CASSVDRGHEQYF.

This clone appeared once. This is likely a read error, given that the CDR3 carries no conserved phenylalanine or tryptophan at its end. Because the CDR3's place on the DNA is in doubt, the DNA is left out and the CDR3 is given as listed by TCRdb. The CDR3 spells CASSLEGAGWQD. This sequence joins TRBV5-6 and TRBJ2-3; no check of the table's D call, TRBD2, against the DNA was made. The CDR3 spans 12 residues, counting both ends. Germline values: CDR1 SGHDT, CDR2 YYEEEE.

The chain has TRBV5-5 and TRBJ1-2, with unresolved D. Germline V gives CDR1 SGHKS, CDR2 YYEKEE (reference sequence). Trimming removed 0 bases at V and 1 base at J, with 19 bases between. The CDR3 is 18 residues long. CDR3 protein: CASSLVLPSNTDNYGYTF. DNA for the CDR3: TGTGCCAGCAGCTTGGTTTTACCCAGTAATACCGATAACTATGGCTACACCTTC.